Below, 28 T cell receptor beta chains from the same sample are listed, as sequenced in a study of T cells in Graves' hyperthyroidism and ophthalmopathy. TCR beta CDR3 regions were amplified from RNA transcripts. First-round RT-PCR with HTBI primers amplified the TCR CDR3 region. TCRdb re-called the multiplex PCR reads with MiXCR, one entry per CDR3 protein. The sample includes some 200,000 distinct CDR3 sequences, roughly a sixth of them seen just once. What was sequenced was blood. The source of these receptors is a man in his fifties or sixties with Graves' hyperthyroidism.

This clonotype came up a few times. The J gene is TRBJ2-2, the V gene TRBV4-1, with TRBD2 matching 10 bases. CDR1 MGHRA and CDR2 YSYEKL come from the germline V gene. The CDR3 consists of 16 residues. V shed 2 bases and J 0 bases; nucleotides not matched to a gene: 0. CDR3 nucleotide sequence: TGCGCCAGCAGCCAAAGCGGGAGGGCGAACACCGGGGAGCTGTTTTTT. Translating gives CASSQSGRANTGELFF.

This clonotype was seen many times. The chain employs TRBV20-1 and TRBJ2-1; perhaps TRBD2 as D (6 bases). Germline V CDR1 and CDR2: DFQATT, SNEGSKA (reference sequence). The length of the CDR3 is 17 residues. V was shortened by 0 bases and J by 10 bases, with 25 bases between the two germline ends. This CDR3 reads CSARDRARGTGRSEQFF. CDR3 sequence (DNA): TGCAGTGCTAGAGATAGGGCTCGTGGGACTGGAAGATCCGAGCAGTTCTTC.

Comments on this clonotype: A much larger clone is a single base away; this may be a read error. V and J are TRBV3-1 and TRBJ2-5, with D hard to call. The J call is uncertain, as TRBJ2-1 better fits the DNA end. Germline loops: CDR1 LGHDT, CDR2 YNNKEL (reference sequence). The CDR3 is 14 residues long. In DNA form, the CDR3 reads TGTGCCAGCAGCCAACGTAGCCTTCAAGAGACCCAGTTCTTC. Its translation is CASSQRSLQETQFF.

This chain uses TRBV10-2 with TRBJ2-7; D is unclear. Between the trimmed V and J ends, which lost 6 bases and 5 bases, there was a span of 8 bases. Germline assignment: CDR1 WSHSY and CDR2 SAAADI. The CDR3 contains 11 residues. This CDR3 is CASRHGNEQYF. Here the CDR3 DNA reads TGCGCCAGCAGACATGGGAACGAGCAGTACTTC.

This clonotype was counted between two and nine times. This rearrangement joins TRBV5-1 to TRBJ1-1; no reliable D call. The CDR3 is 15 residues long. The germline V and J ends were trimmed by 0 bases and 2 bases, with 11 bases remaining between them. Germline assignment: CDR1 SGHRS and CDR2 YFSETQ. DNA for the CDR3: TGCGCCAGCAGCTTGGACACACAACCTAACACTGAAGCTTTCTTT. It codes for CASSLDTQPNTEAFF.

This clonotype showed up many times. CDR3 in amino acids: CASSFWAGQVDTQYF. CDR3 bases: TGTGCCAGCAGTTTCTGGGCAGGGCAGGTCGATACGCAGTATTTT. This rearrangement joins TRBV28 to TRBJ2-3, with D perhaps matching TRBD1 (5 bases). Germline values: CDR1 MDHEN, CDR2 SYDVKM. The CDR3 consists of 15 residues. The V and J ends lost 3 bases and 6 bases respectively, with 16 bases between them.

A few counts support this clonotype. V and J are TRBV2 and TRBJ1-6; no definite D call. The CDR3 contains 15 residues. V lost 7 bases and J lost 1, with 11 bases in between. Germline lookup yields CDR1 SNHLY and CDR2 FYNNEI. CDR3 nucleotide sequence: TGTGCCAGCACCCCAGACGGTTCCTATAATTCACCCCTCCACTTT. Its translation is CASTPDGSYNSPLHF.

The rearrangement joins TRBV6-2 or TRBV6-3 to TRBJ1-5; 8 nucleotides line up with TRBD1. V lost 8 bases to trimming and J lost 0 bases; unmatched junction nucleotides: 6. From germline, CDR1 is MNHEY and CDR2 SVGEGT. The CDR3 runs 15 residues. The CDR3: CASARTGNSNQPQHF. In DNA, the CDR3 is TGTGCCAGCGCAAGGACAGGGAATAGCAATCAGCCCCAGCATTTT.

The chain carries TRBV9 and TRBJ2-3, with 8 nucleotides matching TRBD2. Unmatched junction bases numbered 7, after V lost 5 bases and J lost 5 bases. Germline V CDR1 and CDR2: SGDLS, YYNGEE. This CDR3 region has 14 residues. For the CDR3, the DNA is TGTGCCAGCAGTAATCGGGGGGGTGGAGATACGCAGTATTTT. Protein product: CASSNRGGGDTQYF.

The sample holds a few counts of this clonotype. V and J are TRBV7-2 and TRBJ1-5, with a weak D call TRBD1 (5 bases). Trimming took 5 bases from V and 7 from J, leaving 12 bases between them. This CDR3 is built from 13 residues. Germline lookup yields CDR1 SGHTA and CDR2 FQGNSA. In DNA, the CDR3 is TGTGCCAGCAGCCCCAGGTGGGACCAGCCCCAGCATTTT. Its protein product is CASSPRWDQPQHF. The full variable domain, with the rest looked up from reference TRBV7-2 and TRBJ1-5, is GAGVSQSPSNKVTEKGKDVELRCDPISGHTALYWYRQSLGQGLEFLIYFQGNSAPDKSGLPSDRFSAERTGGSVSTLTIQRTQQEDSAVYLCASSPRWDQPQHFGDGTRLSIL.

This clonotype has a handful of counts. The chain recombines TRBV20-1 with TRBJ1-2, with no clear D. Trimming cost V 0 bases and J 3 bases, with 11 bases left between them. Germline assignment: CDR1 DFQATT and CDR2 SNEGSKA (reference sequence). The CDR3 is made up of 14 amino acids. The CDR3, as DNA: TGCAGTGCTAGAGATTCCGATAGGGACTATGGCTACACCTTC. The encoded protein is CSARDSDRDYGYTF.

At least ten counts were recorded for this clonotype. This rearrangement joins TRBV7-2 to TRBJ1-1; tentative D call: TRBD1 (5 bases). CDR1 is SGHTA and CDR2 is FQGNSA in the germline V gene. This CDR3 has 14 amino acids. Trimming left V 5 bases short and J 10 bases short, with 20 bases between. CDR3 sequence reads: CASSRGAAFRVAFF. The CDR3, as DNA: TGTGCCAGCAGCCGAGGGGCGGCATTTAGGGTAGCTTTCTTT.

This clonotype has a count of ten or more. This CDR3 reads CASKTPRTGRPYEQYF. CDR3 sequence (DNA): TGTGCCAGCAAAACGCCTCGGACAGGGAGGCCCTACGAGCAGTACTTC. The chain uses TRBV27 and TRBJ2-7, with 8 bases aligning to TRBD1. Germline trimming cut 7 bases from V and 2 bases from J; bases unmatched to any gene: 13. The CDR3 spans 16 residues. Germline CDR1 is MNHEY and CDR2 is SMNVEV (reference sequence).

This clonotype was recorded many times. The chain combines TRBV20-1 with TRBJ2-7; either TRBD1 or TRBD2 may fit D (6 bases each). V was trimmed by 0 bases and J by 5 bases, leaving 17 bases between them. CDR3 size: 15 residues. Germline CDR1 is DFQATT and CDR2 is SNEGSKA (reference sequence). CDR3 nucleotide sequence: TGCAGTGCTAGAGATCACGTACAGGGAGGCCACGAGCAGTACTTC. It is translated as CSARDHVQGGHEQYF.

This chain links TRBV9 with TRBJ2-7; a possible D gene is TRBD2 (6 bases). The CDR3 extends over 15 amino acids. CDR1 and CDR2 (germline): SGDLS, YYNGEE. Trimming cost V 0 bases and J 2 bases, with 12 bases left between them. CDR3 coding DNA: TGTGCCAGCAGCGTAGGGGGGGAGCTCCCCTACGAGCAGTACTTC. Protein: CASSVGGELPYEQYF.

This clonotype has at least ten counts. This chain uses TRBV7-8 with TRBJ1-2; D uncertain. Germline V gene data show CDR1 as SGHVS and CDR2 as FQNEAQ. V lost 1 base and J 6 bases, leaving 12 bases between the germline ends. This CDR3 has 14 amino acids. The CDR3 region is CASSLGRGNDGYTF. The CDR3 DNA is TGTGCCAGCAGCTTAGGACGAGGAAACGATGGCTACACCTTC. Using reference TRBV7-8 and TRBJ1-2 for the parts outside the CDR3, the full variable domain is GAGVSQSPRYKVAKRGQDVALRCDPISGHVSLFWYQQALGQGPEFLTYFQNEAQLDKSGLPSDRFFAERPEGSVSTLKIQRTQQEDSAVYLCASSLGRGNDGYTFGSGTRLTVV.

This clonotype showed up many times. The chain couples TRBV7-2 to TRBJ2-3; D gene uncertain. V lost 3 bases and J 1 base, leaving 2 bases between the germline ends. CDR3 length equals 12 residues. Germline CDR1 reads SGHTA; CDR2 reads FQGNSA. CDR3 loop: CASSFRTDTQYF. The CDR3 DNA follows: TGTGCCAGCAGCTTCCGCACAGATACGCAGTATTTT.

This clonotype was seen ten or more times. This rearrangement joins TRBV6-1 to TRBJ2-5; 8 bases match TRBD2. Trimming removed 5 bases from V and 4 bases from J; junction bases left unmatched: 9. Germline loops: CDR1 MNHNS, CDR2 SASEGT. The CDR3 loop spans 15 amino acids. The CDR3 nucleotides are TGTGCCAGCAGTTCAGGACTAGCTGTTCGAGAGACCCAGTACTTC. This translates into CASSSGLAVRETQYF.

In this sample, this clonotype turned up many times. V and J are TRBV20-1 and TRBJ2-1; TRBD2 matches at 7 bases. Germline loops: CDR1 DFQATT, CDR2 SNEGSKA (reference sequence). This CDR3 contains 15 residues. J lost 7 bases, V lost 2 bases, and 11 bases had no gene match. This CDR3 is CSARSFAGDKNEQFF. The DNA of the CDR3 is TGCAGTGCTAGAAGTTTCGCGGGAGATAAAAATGAGCAGTTCTTC.

This clonotype was observed many times. The CDR3 protein is CASSYSQENTEAFF. DNA of the CDR3: TGTGCCAGCAGTTACTCTCAGGAGAACACTGAAGCTTTCTTT. The genes are TRBV6-5 and TRBJ1-1; no clear D. The germline V and J ends were trimmed by 0 bases and 1 base, with 6 bases remaining between them. Germline V gives CDR1 MNHEY, CDR2 SVGAGI. This CDR3 is built from 14 residues.

With regard to this clonotype: A single base separates this from a much larger clone, so it may be a read error. The V call is TRBV29-1, the J call TRBJ2-7; TRBD2 might be the D (6 bases). V dropped 1 base and J dropped 6 bases, with 16 bases sitting between them. Germline loops: CDR1 SQVTM, CDR2 ANQGSEA. The CDR3 contains 14 residues. The CDR3 loop reads CSVEGLSGEVEQYF. Written as DNA, the CDR3 is TGCAGCGTTGAAGGGTTATCGGGAGAGGTCGAGCAGTACTTC.

The V call is TRBV4-1, the J call TRBJ2-3; tentatively, D is TRBD1 (6 bases). The CDR3 is made up of 17 amino acids. V was clipped by 1 base and J by 2 bases, with 16 bases between them. Germline assignment: CDR1 MGHRA and CDR2 YSYEKL. The CDR3 nucleotides are TGCGCCAGCAGCCAAGTTCACAGGGTACGTCTCACAGATACGCAGTATTTT. This sequence encodes CASSQVHRVRLTDTQYF.

There are many counts of this clonotype. V usage is TRBV24-1 and J usage is TRBJ2-2; D is uncertain. This CDR3 comprises 16 residues. Per germline, CDR1 KGHDR and CDR2 SFDVKD. Trimming stripped 1 base from V and 1 base from J, with 9 bases between. CDR3 sequence (DNA): TGTGCCACCAGTGATTTCAGAGCCAGGAACACCGGGGAGCTGTTTTTT. It encodes CATSDFRARNTGELFF.

In this sample, this clonotype turned up many times. The chain has TRBV28 and TRBJ2-1; 8 bases map to TRBD2. From germline, CDR1 is MDHEN and CDR2 SYDVKM. The V segment lost 8 bases and the J segment 8 bases; nucleotides outside the gene matches: 11. This CDR3 has 14 amino acids. The CDR3 sequence: CASDSAGVFDEQFF. The CDR3 nucleotides read TGTGCCAGCGATTCAGCGGGAGTATTTGATGAGCAGTTCTTC.

This clonotype showed up many times. This chain joins TRBV27 and TRBJ2-3; TRBD2 aligns across 7 bases. The length of the CDR3 is 15 residues. CDR1 and CDR2 from the germline V gene are MNHEY and SMNVEV (reference sequence). Trimming took 4 bases from V and 1 from J; bases not matched to a gene: 5. The CDR3 DNA reads TGTGCCAGCAGTTCGAGCGGGATTGGCACAGATACGCAGTATTTT. Its translation is CASSSSGIGTDTQYF.

V gene TRBV20-1 combines with J gene TRBJ1-3, with D unresolved. Germline CDR1 is DFQATT and CDR2 is SNEGSKA (reference sequence). The CDR3 contains 15 residues. With 0 bases removed from V and 0 bases from J, the gap between germline ends came to 9 bases. The CDR3 loop reads CSARDQHSSGNTIYF. CDR3 nucleotide sequence: TGCAGTGCTAGAGATCAGCATAGCTCTGGAAACACCATATATTTT.

This clonotype showed up many times. This rearrangement joins TRBV7-2 to TRBJ2-7; D remains ambiguous. The V end lost 1 base, the J end lost 1 base, and 8 bases lay between the germline ends. Germline CDR1 reads SGHTA; CDR2 reads FQGNSA. The CDR3 spans 14 residues. Written as DNA, the CDR3 is TGTGCCAGCAGCTTAGGATCAGGTTCCTACGAGCAGTACTTC. This gives the protein CASSLGSGSYEQYF. The complete variable domain, with remaining parts taken from reference TRBV7-2 and TRBJ2-7, reads GAGVSQSPSNKVTEKGKDVELRCDPISGHTALYWYRQSLGQGLEFLIYFQGNSAPDKSGLPSDRFSAERTGGSVSTLTIQRTQQEDSAVYLCASSLGSGSYEQYFGPGTRLTVT.

This clonotype was counted a single time. The chain uses TRBV20-1 and TRBJ2-7; TRBD2 aligns across 8 bases. The CDR3 is made up of 14 amino acids. Germline values: CDR1 DFQATT, CDR2 SNEGSKA (reference sequence). V lost 3 bases to trimming and J lost 4 bases; unmatched junction nucleotides: 8. CDR3 loop: CSARGVAGKYEQYF. CDR3 sequence (DNA): TGCAGTGCTAGGGGGGTAGCGGGAAAGTACGAGCAGTACTTC.